This T cell receptor beta chain derives from a study of shared clonotypes between healthy human individuals (dated by TCRdb to 2019 to 2021). For the wider study: The cohort comprised a couple of women and a few men aged 18 to 49 years. For each donor, three plates each were used for CD4 naive and CD4 memory, two plates were used for CD8 naive, and one plate was used for CD8 memory. To estimate repertoire size and how much clonotypes are shared between individuals, the study performed deep sequencing of blood TCR repertoires from a few healthy adults. To increase sequencing depth and limit assay-specific biases, TCR repertoire library preparation and sequencing were carried out by different laboratories using diverse techniques. Each donor's leukapheresis produced roughly between roughly 0.85 and 10 billion PBMCs.

Results the study describes overall, beyond this receptor: Even with the large sequencing depth, rarefaction of the sorted-subset datasets indicated that sequencing was incomplete. The small number of donors limited the genetic and exposure-history diversity represented. Naive subsets generally had larger estimated clonotype richness than memory subsets. Only blood was sampled, and tissue TCR repertoires likely differ from those in blood. When a few donors were compared, the shared fraction of clonotypes was around 4.6% for naive CD4, less than 4% for naive CD8, 2% to 2.5% for memory CD4, and 0.35% to 0.4% for memory CD8. Higher generation probabilities were observed for clonotypes shared by all four sorted-subset donors than for non-shared clonotypes. Pairwise subsampling indicated that sequencing depth was expected to affect the degree of clonotype sharing among donors.

Using the deep immunoSEQ assay, TCR CDR3 regions were amplified from genomic DNA by multiplex PCR. Extracted genomic DNA from each cell subset was spread evenly across all wells of several immunoSEQ 96-well plates, with each plate serving as a replicate. For sorted subsets, around 0.2 ug of genomic DNA, equivalent to some 33,000 T cell genomes, went into each replicate PCR. Purified libraries were quantified with a Qubit 3.0 fluorometer, sized on a Bioanalyzer 2100, and re-quantified with the KAPA Library Quantification kit. Every immunoSEQ 96-well plate was sequenced on a separate single-read 150-cycle Illumina NextSeq 550 flow cell. The study's own analysis went as follows. Because the immunoSEQ output included only junctional sequences and no quality scores, the filtering could not be the same as the filtering used for full-length reads. Sequences were annotated with PyIR, a Python wrapper for IgBLAST v1.9, using IMGT germline references to assign V/J genes and CDR3. Reads were filtered out if the reads had weak V/J assignments (E-value above 1e-6), no CDR3, stop codons, out-of-frame junctions, or ambiguous translated residues. V3J clonotypes were defined by identical inferred V gene, J gene, and CDR3 amino acid sequence. Percentage overlap between repertoires was computed as shared unique clonotypes divided by the size of the smaller repertoire. Three approaches were used to assess repertoire richness: RTK rarefaction, the Chao1 estimator, and Recon v2.1 estimates of unobserved clonotypes. For all TCRbeta clonotypes obtained by the gDNA method from a handful of donors, generation probabilities were computed with OLGA. Not all clones reach the TCRdb copy of this immuneACCESS table, which keeps in-frame sequences only. Checked studies attribute under half of the gap to unresolved V genes and leave the rest unexplained. V, J and clone size were drawn from that table, and D and trimming were deduced from the DNA. This sample holds under 350,000 clones; roughly 91% were observed only once. 15% to 20% of the sample belongs to the ten largest clones.

Healthy HIV-negative adults with no recently reported acute infections or vaccinations were included as donors. Only Caucasian adults living in Nashville, Tennessee, USA were represented among the donors. CD8 memory samples combined magnetically selected CD45RO+ cells with CCR7-negative CD45RA+ effector memory (TemRA) cells. After blood collection by leukapheresis, PBMCs were isolated using Ficoll-Histopaque density gradient centrifugation and then cryopreserved in the vapor phase of liquid nitrogen. Analytical flow cytometry was used to check the purity and quantity of each magnetically sorted T cell population. Each sorted fraction had its genomic DNA isolated and then quantified by UV absorbance on a Nanodrop 2000c. The germline V gene specifies LGHNA as CDR1 and YSLEER as CDR2. Including the terminal cysteine and phenylalanine, the CDR3 comprises 14 residues. This entry keeps only the CDR3 DNA: 42 bases, framed from base 1. The trim is 1 base for V and 3 bases for J, with a gap of 9 bases between the germline ends.

A remark on this clone: The antigen it recognizes is unknown. It has no much larger one-base neighbor in the sample; base qualities were not kept.

The origin of this receptor is a man between 18 and 35 years old in good health. The sequencing input was memory CD8+ T cells sorted from blood. The meaning of the sample's cell subset or site label: CD45RO+ cells pooled with CCR7-negative TemRA cells. This chain is built from TRBV4-3 and TRBJ1-1; the D gene cannot be named for sure. Read as DNA, the sequence is TGCGCCAGCAGCCAAGTCGGGTGGGACACTGAAGCTTTCTTT. The translation is CASSQVGWDTEAFF.